Shown below are 23 T cell receptor beta chains from a single sample sequenced in a study of blood T cell repertoires in COVID-19. TCRdb's copy holds only in-frame clones and misses some; the assay was immunoSEQ multiplex PCR. The repertoire holds 150,000 or so clones, over 75% seen once, with approximately 11% in the top ten. The sequenced material came from peripheral blood. The receptor source for this set is a human donor in a cohort sampled during active COVID-19.

This chain connects TRBV3-1 (or the pseudogene TRBV3-2) to TRBJ2-5; TRBD2 matches at 11 bases. CDR3 length: 16 amino acids. The V and J ends lost 2 bases and 5 bases, in that order; junction bases with no gene match: 7. CDR1 is LGHDT, CDR2 YNNKEL, per germline (reference sequence). In DNA form, the CDR3 reads TGTGCCAGCAGCCAAAAACTAGCGGGAGATAGGGAGACCCAGTACTTC. Amino acid sequence: CASSQKLAGDRETQYF.

The V gene is TRBV11-2, the J gene TRBJ1-4; 9 bases are a match to TRBD1. CDR3 length: 15 residues. Trimming at V came to 5 bases and at J to 8 bases, leaving 9 bases not matched to a gene. From germline, CDR1 is SGHAT and CDR2 FQNNGV. The CDR3 DNA reads as TGTGCCAGCAGCCCGACGGGACAGGGACGGGAAAAACTGTTTTTT. Its translation: CASSPTGQGREKLFF.

This clone has more than one count but fewer than ten. This chain links TRBV6-2 or TRBV6-3 with TRBJ1-2; TRBD1 might be the D (6 bases). The CDR3 is made up of 14 amino acids. The V and J ends lost 5 bases and 3 bases respectively, with 13 bases between them. Germline loops: CDR1 MNHEY, CDR2 SVGEGT. The CDR3 nucleotides are TGTGCCAGCAGTCACGGACAGCAACACTATGGCTACACCTTC. It translates to CASSHGQQHYGYTF.

This clone was observed a handful of times. The genes are TRBV14 and TRBJ1-5; TRBD1 agrees at 7 bases. Germline V gene data show CDR1 as SGHDN and CDR2 as FVKESK. The CDR3 consists of 13 residues. The junction had 2 bases not matched to a gene; V was cut back by 4 bases and J by 5 bases. The CDR3 coding sequence is TGTGCCAGCAGCCGGGACAGCGATCAGCCCCAGCATTTT. Translation: CASSRDSDQPQHF.

This clone has more than one count but fewer than ten. The chain has TRBV7-8 and TRBJ1-2; no reliable D call. CDR1 SGHVS and CDR2 FQNEAQ come from the germline V gene. V lost 0 bases, J lost 5 bases, and 7 bases lay in between. The CDR3 totals 13 residues. Here the CDR3 reads CASSLAPSYGYTF. CDR3 coding DNA: TGTGCCAGCAGCTTAGCCCCCAGTTATGGCTACACCTTC.

The CDR3 is CASSLASVYEQYF. The CDR3 bases are TGCGCCAGCAGCTTGGCAAGCGTTTACGAGCAGTACTTC. The V and J genes are TRBV5-1 and TRBJ2-7, with D unresolved. The CDR3 covers 13 residues. The germline gives CDR1 SGHRS, CDR2 YFSETQ. V was cut by 0 bases and J by 4 bases, with 8 bases left in between.

This rearrangement joins TRBV11-3 to TRBJ2-1, with 7 bases fitting TRBD1. The ends lost 5 bases at V and 0 bases at J; junction bases unmatched: 4. Germline values: CDR1 SGHNT, CDR2 YENEEA. The CDR3 has 15 amino acids. The CDR3 sequence is CASSGRDSSYNEQFF. CDR3 sequence (DNA): TGTGCCAGCAGCGGTCGGGACAGCTCCTACAATGAGCAGTTCTTC.

This clone came up once. The chain links TRBV6-6 to TRBJ2-1, with D possibly TRBD1 on 6 matching bases. CDR1 is MNHNY, CDR2 SVGAGI, per germline (reference sequence). V was cut by 5 bases and J by 7 bases, with 15 bases left in between. There are 14 residues in the CDR3. The CDR3 reads CASSKNRETNEQFF. CDR3 DNA: TGTGCCAGCAGTAAGAACAGGGAGACGAATGAGCAGTTCTTC.

There are a few counts of this clone. The gene calls are TRBV27 and TRBJ2-7, with D perhaps TRBD1 (5 bases). This CDR3 comprises 14 residues. The germline V and J ends were trimmed by 5 bases and 2 bases, with 13 bases remaining between them. The germline V gene encodes CDR1 MNHEY and CDR2 SMNVEV (reference sequence). CDR3 DNA sequence: TGTGCCAGCAGTCCCGCAGACAGCCCCTACGAGCAGTACTTC. Its protein product is CASSPADSPYEQYF.

This CDR3 reads CASSMLSVSYEQYF. The CDR3 DNA reads as TGTGCCAGTAGTATGCTTTCAGTCTCCTACGAGCAGTACTTC. The chain combines TRBV19 with TRBJ2-7; D ambiguous. The V end lost 3 bases, the J end lost 0 bases, and 9 bases lay between the germline ends. CDR3 length: 14 amino acids. CDR1 LNHDA and CDR2 SQIVND come from the germline V gene (reference sequence). Variable domain in full (rest from reference TRBV19 and TRBJ2-7): DGGITQSPKYLFRKEGQNVTLSCEQNLNHDAMYWYRQDPGQGLRLIYYSQIVNDFQKGDIAEGYSVSREKKESFPLTVTSAQKNPTAFYLCASSMLSVSYEQYFGPGTRLTVT.

This clone was seen only a few times. The chain joins TRBV4-1 to TRBJ2-1, with 15 bases identical to TRBD2. The ends lost 2 bases at V and 10 bases at J; junction bases unmatched: 9. The CDR3 runs to 17 residues. Germline loops: CDR1 MGHRA, CDR2 YSYEKL. The CDR3 region is CASSQKAVGLAGGEQFF. The CDR3 DNA follows: TGCGCCAGCAGCCAAAAGGCAGTAGGACTAGCGGGGGGGGAGCAGTTCTTC.

The chain employs TRBV3-1 (or the pseudogene TRBV3-2) and TRBJ2-5; 9 bases map to TRBD2. V dropped 0 bases and J dropped 5; count of bases not matched to a gene: 10. The CDR3 is 17 residues long. Germline CDR1 is LGHDT and CDR2 is YNNKEL (reference sequence). For the CDR3, the DNA is TGTGCCAGCAGCCAAGATCTCCGCGGGGGGGCCGGGGAGACCCAGTACTTC. Protein product: CASSQDLRGGAGETQYF.

J is TRBJ2-7 and V is TRBV6-6; no clear D gene. The CDR3 is 14 amino acids. Trimming pared 0 bases from V and 6 bases from J, leaving 12 bases between. The germline V gene has CDR1 MNHNY and CDR2 SVGAGI (reference sequence). CDR3 nucleotides: TGTGCCAGCAGTTACTCTCCTCAGCGAGTCGAGCAGTACTTC. This gives the protein CASSYSPQRVEQYF.

The V call is TRBV30, the J call TRBJ1-5, with a weak D call TRBD1 (5 bases). V was pared by 0 bases and J by 4 bases, with 13 bases between. The CDR3 totals 15 residues. Germline lookup yields CDR1 GTSNPN and CDR2 SVGIG (reference sequence). For the CDR3, the DNA is TGTGCCTGGAGTGTAAGCAGGGCCGGGAATCAGCCCCAGCATTTT. It codes for CAWSVSRAGNQPQHF.

This CDR3 is CASSQIAGGINTGELFF. CDR3 in DNA: TGTGCCAGCAGCCAAATAGCGGGGGGGATTAACACCGGGGAGCTGTTTTTT. The rearrangement joins TRBV7-8 to TRBJ2-2; 11 nucleotides line up with TRBD2. The CDR3 spans 17 residues. Germline assignment: CDR1 SGHVS and CDR2 FQNEAQ. V was pared by 5 bases and J by 2 bases, with 7 bases of the junction left unmatched.

The J gene is TRBJ1-1, the V gene TRBV6-4; D is uncertain. CDR1 and CDR2 (germline): MRHNA, SNTAGT. V was clipped by 6 bases and J by 0 bases, with 11 bases between them. The CDR3 has 14 amino acids. The CDR3 DNA follows: TGTGCCAGCAGAAACAGTAATTTGAACACTGAAGCTTTCTTT. The encoded protein is CASRNSNLNTEAFF.

This chain connects TRBV29-1 to TRBJ2-4; D gene uncertain. CDR3 length equals 14 residues. Germline CDR1 reads SQVTM; CDR2 reads ANQGSEA. Trimming shortened V by 4 bases and J by 0 bases, and 10 bases separated the two germline ends. The CDR3 protein is CSVGAPSAKNIQYF. In DNA form, the CDR3 reads TGCAGCGTTGGAGCGCCGTCAGCCAAAAACATTCAGTACTTC.

The chain is built from TRBV6-2 or TRBV6-3 and TRBJ1-1; no definite D call. Germline lookup yields CDR1 MNHEY and CDR2 SVGEGT. CDR3 length: 14 amino acids. The V gene lost 2 bases and the J gene lost 4 bases, with 11 bases spanning the gap. The chain's CDR3 is CASSYNAGGTEAFF. In nucleotides, the CDR3 is TGTGCCAGCAGTTACAACGCGGGAGGCACTGAAGCTTTCTTT.

The rearrangement links TRBV10-2 to TRBJ2-7, with D possibly matching TRBD1 (5 bases). The CDR3 extends over 12 amino acids. V lost 7 bases and J lost 2, with 9 bases in between. In germline, CDR1 is WSHSY, CDR2 SAAADI. The CDR3 reads CASKGRAYEQYF. In DNA form, the CDR3 reads TGCGCCAGCAAGGGCAGGGCCTACGAGCAGTACTTC.

V and J are TRBV7-2 and TRBJ1-3, with a possible D match to TRBD1 (6 bases). Germline CDR1 reads SGHTA; CDR2 reads FQGNSA. The CDR3 totals 15 residues. V was trimmed by 5 bases and J by 0 bases, leaving 11 bases between them. The CDR3 coding sequence is TGTGCCAGCAGCGGACAGCTTCTCTCTGGAAACACCATATATTTT. Its protein is CASSGQLLSGNTIYF. The entire variable domain, with the rest obtained from reference TRBV7-2 and TRBJ1-3, is as follows: GAGVSQSPSNKVTEKGKDVELRCDPISGHTALYWYRQSLGQGLEFLIYFQGNSAPDKSGLPSDRFSAERTGGSVSTLTIQRTQQEDSAVYLCASSGQLLSGNTIYFGEGSWLTVV.

This chain uses TRBV28 with TRBJ2-4; D remains ambiguous. The CDR3 sequence is 8 residues long. The germline gives CDR1 MDHEN, CDR2 SYDVKM. Trimming pared 11 bases from V and 8 bases from J, leaving 4 bases between. CDR3 region: CAGDIQYF. CDR3 nucleotide sequence: TGTGCCGGAGACATTCAGTACTTC.

This clone is a singleton in its sample. The chain employs TRBV6-5 and TRBJ2-7, with D perhaps matching TRBD2 (5 bases). This CDR3 is 14 amino acids long. Germline loops: CDR1 MNHEY, CDR2 SVGAGI. The V end lost 5 bases, the J end lost 0 bases, and 11 bases lay between the germline ends. The CDR3 region is CASSPPGISYEQYF. The CDR3 DNA follows: TGTGCCAGCAGTCCGCCGGGGATCTCCTACGAGCAGTACTTC.

V usage is TRBV7-9 and J usage is TRBJ1-4, with 8 positions matching TRBD1. Germline V gives CDR1 SEHNR, CDR2 FQNEAQ (reference sequence). This CDR3 is built from 15 residues. The trim removed 1 base at V and 7 bases at J, leaving 5 bases unmatched. CDR3 DNA sequence: TGTGCCAGCAGCTTAGAGGGAACAGGGGGTGAAAAACTGTTTTTT. Its translation: CASSLEGTGGEKLFF.